This T cell receptor (beta chain) derives from a study of cytomegalovirus exposure and HLA in healthy donors. As for the study in general: Among 150 million to 200 million T cells, an earlier analysis found 117 million unique TCR beta sequences.

PCR employed 60 Vbeta and 13 Jbeta primers. Sequencing was performed with immunoSEQ multiplex PCR; in TCRdb, only in-frame clones are kept and a portion is missing. The repertoire holds about 120,000 clones, with 76% as singletons. This clone was picked up a small number of times. Its cognate antigen is unknown. Regarding the study as a whole: Association of a missense DCLRE1C variant with TCR beta V- and J-gene trimming was reported in a later analysis. Researchers reported that three CMV-associated chains were confirmed in vitro as CMV antigen-specific. According to an earlier analysis, most TCR beta V segments yielded productive rearrangements about 87% or about 30% of the time.

After removal of 4 bases from V and 7 bases from J, the junction contained 10 bases not matched to a gene. Germline CDR1 and CDR2: MGHRA and YSYEKL. The CDR3 totals 15 residues. Material for sequencing was PBMCs. The rearrangement joins TRBV4-1 to TRBJ1-2; 9 positions agree with TRBD1. The source of this sequence is a middle-aged man in good health and CMV-seropositive. CDR3 DNA: TGCGCCAGCAGCCTAGCGCAGGGACAGGGTCGTGGCTACACCTTC. Residues: CASSLAQGQGRGYTF.